A selection of T cell receptor beta chains follows, all from one sample in a study of blood T cell repertoires in COVID-19. The protocol was immunoSEQ multiplex PCR, while the TCRdb copy is restricted to in-frame clones and leaves out a portion. The table shows a few hundred thousand clones, with more than 80% occurring only once. Sequences were obtained from peripheral blood. All receptors come from a woman younger than 45 with COVID-19, enrolled during active disease. CDR3s include the opening cysteine and the closing phenylalanine or tryptophan. Fields, in order: clone size, J gene, D gene, V gene, CDR3 DNA, CDR3 protein. D genes are given only for firm matches. A row's size may be missing; if present it is once, few, many or a size class.

clone_size: NA; j_call: TRBJ1-1; d_call: NA; v_call: TRBV10-1; cdr3_nt: TGCGCCAGCAGAGTAGTGAACACTGAAGCTTTCTTT; cdr3_aa: CASRVVNTEAFF
clone_size: NA; j_call: TRBJ1-1; d_call: NA; v_call: TRBV25-1; cdr3_nt: TGTGCCAGCCGCTATAACACTGAAGCTTTCTTT; cdr3_aa: CASRYNTEAFF
clone_size: few; j_call: TRBJ1-1; d_call: NA; v_call: TRBV4-2; cdr3_nt: TGTGCCAGCAGCCAAGTAGGGGGGGCCGGCACTGAAGCTTTCTTT; cdr3_aa: CASSQVGGAGTEAFF
clone_size: few; j_call: TRBJ2-1; d_call: NA; v_call: TRBV6-6; cdr3_nt: TGTGCCAGCTGTCTTAGGTTTAGCGGAGGAAGGAATGAGCAGTTCTTC; cdr3_aa: CASCLRFSGGRNEQFF
clone_size: NA; j_call: TRBJ2-3; d_call: TRBD2; v_call: TRBV19; cdr3_nt: TGTGCCAGTAGTACCTCCGGGACTAGCGGGGCTCCAAGCACAGATACGCAGTATTTT; cdr3_aa: CASSTSGTSGAPSTDTQYF
clone_size: NA; j_call: TRBJ1-4; d_call: TRBD1; v_call: TRBV28; cdr3_nt: TGTGCCAGCAGTCTGTGGGACAGTGCAACTAATGAAAAACTGTTTTTT; cdr3_aa: CASSLWDSATNEKLFF
clone_size: NA; j_call: TRBJ2-3; d_call: TRBD2; v_call: TRBV13; cdr3_nt: TGTGCCAGCAGCTATCCCGGGGGTAGCGGGAGTGCAGATACGCAGTATTTT; cdr3_aa: CASSYPGGSGSADTQYF
clone_size: NA; j_call: TRBJ2-3; d_call: NA; v_call: TRBV11-2; cdr3_nt: TGTGCCAGCAGCAGGCTCGCCACAGCCCGCGGCACAGATACGCAGTATTTT; cdr3_aa: CASSRLATARGTDTQYF
clone_size: NA; j_call: TRBJ2-7; d_call: TRBD1; v_call: TRBV13; cdr3_nt: TGTGCCAGCAGCTTACTAGGGACAGGGGCTGAGCAGTACTTC; cdr3_aa: CASSLLGTGAEQYF
clone_size: once; j_call: TRBJ1-2; d_call: NA; v_call: TRBV4-3; cdr3_nt: TGCGCCAGCAGCCAATCCAGGGTCCCTATCTATGGCTACACCTTC; cdr3_aa: CASSQSRVPIYGYTF
clone_size: NA; j_call: TRBJ2-2; d_call: NA; v_call: TRBV29-1; cdr3_nt: TGCAGCGGTCTTTTTTCCCACACCGGGGAGCTGTTTTTT; cdr3_aa: CSGLFSHTGELFF
clone_size: NA; j_call: TRBJ1-5; d_call: NA; v_call: TRBV2; cdr3_nt: TGTGCCAGCAGTCTCCAGGGTTACAATCAGCCCCAGCATTTT; cdr3_aa: CASSLQGYNQPQHF
clone_size: NA; j_call: TRBJ2-7; d_call: NA; v_call: TRBV6-5; cdr3_nt: TGTGCCAGCAGTTACCCAGGCTCCTACGAGCAGTACTTC; cdr3_aa: CASSYPGSYEQYF
clone_size: few; j_call: TRBJ1-5; d_call: NA; v_call: TRBV15; cdr3_nt: TGTGCCACCAGCAGAGATGGGGGGGGCAATCAGCCCCAGCATTTT; cdr3_aa: CATSRDGGGNQPQHF
clone_size: NA; j_call: TRBJ2-7; d_call: TRBD1; v_call: TRBV7-9; cdr3_nt: TGTGCCAGCAGCCAAACCGGACAGGGCAGATTCTACGAGCAGTACTTC; cdr3_aa: CASSQTGQGRFYEQYF
clone_size: NA; j_call: TRBJ2-1; d_call: TRBD1; v_call: TRBV24-1; cdr3_nt: TGTGCCACCAGTGATACGGGACAGGTCACTAGGTATGAGCAGTTCTTC; cdr3_aa: CATSDTGQVTRYEQFF
clone_size: NA; j_call: TRBJ2-3; d_call: NA; v_call: TRBV21-1; cdr3_nt: TGTGCCAGCAATTTGAGGTTGGCGGGAGTTTTCGAGATCACAGATACGCAGTATTTT; cdr3_aa: CASNLRLAGVFEITDTQYF
clone_size: NA; j_call: TRBJ1-2; d_call: NA; v_call: TRBV19; cdr3_nt: TGTGCCAGTAGTGCCCAGACAGGATCCTATGGCTACACCTTC; cdr3_aa: CASSAQTGSYGYTF
clone_size: once; j_call: TRBJ2-5; d_call: NA; v_call: TRBV7-7; cdr3_nt: TGTGCTAGCAGCTTAGGGGGTCTCCCAGGGGAGACCCAGTACTTC; cdr3_aa: CASSLGGLPGETQYF
clone_size: NA; j_call: TRBJ1-4; d_call: TRBD1; v_call: TRBV5-4; cdr3_nt: TGTGCCAGCAGCGTCCGGGACAGGGATGAAAAACTGTTTTTT; cdr3_aa: CASSVRDRDEKLFF
clone_size: few; j_call: TRBJ1-2; d_call: TRBD1; v_call: TRBV11-2; cdr3_nt: TGTGCCAGCAGCTGGGGGGACAGCCGCTATGGCTACACCTTC; cdr3_aa: CASSWGDSRYGYTF
clone_size: NA; j_call: TRBJ2-2; d_call: TRBD1; v_call: TRBV27; cdr3_nt: TGTGCCAGCAGTTTCCAACAGGGGGCGGAAGGGGAGCTGTTTTTT; cdr3_aa: CASSFQQGAEGELFF
clone_size: few; j_call: TRBJ2-2; d_call: NA; v_call: TRBV10-1; cdr3_nt: TGCGCCAGCAGTCCGACAGTCGGGGAGCTGTTTTTT; cdr3_aa: CASSPTVGELFF
clone_size: NA; j_call: TRBJ1-5; d_call: TRBD1; v_call: TRBV7-8; cdr3_nt: TGTGCCAGCAGCTCGACCGGGACAGGAGACTATAGCAATCAGCCCCAGCATTTT; cdr3_aa: CASSSTGTGDYSNQPQHF
clone_size: once; j_call: TRBJ2-1; d_call: NA; v_call: TRBV19; cdr3_nt: TGTGCCAGTAGTTCCCGAATCGGAGAGTGGCAGTTCTTC; cdr3_aa: CASSSRIGEWQFF
clone_size: NA; j_call: TRBJ1-1; d_call: NA; v_call: TRBV11-3; cdr3_nt: TGTGCCAGCAGCCCAAACCGGGACATTGAAGCTTTCTTT; cdr3_aa: CASSPNRDIEAFF
clone_size: NA; j_call: TRBJ2-3; d_call: TRBD1; v_call: TRBV7-9; cdr3_nt: TGTGCCAGCAGTCGGGACAGGGATGGAACAGATACGCAGTATTTT; cdr3_aa: CASSRDRDGTDTQYF
clone_size: once; j_call: TRBJ2-4; d_call: NA; v_call: TRBV29-1; cdr3_nt: TGCAGCGTTAGAGTCCCCGCCAAAAACATTCAGTACTTC; cdr3_aa: CSVRVPAKNIQYF
clone_size: NA; j_call: TRBJ1-2; d_call: TRBD1; v_call: TRBV11-3; cdr3_nt: TGTGCCAGCAGCTTGGACAGGGGTAACTATGGCTACACCTTC; cdr3_aa: CASSLDRGNYGYTF
clone_size: NA; j_call: TRBJ1-2; d_call: TRBD1; v_call: TRBV4-1; cdr3_nt: TGCGCCAGCACCACGACAGGGGGCTTCCTAGGCTACACCTTC; cdr3_aa: CASTTTGGFLGYTF
clone_size: few; j_call: TRBJ2-3; d_call: TRBD1; v_call: TRBV7-9; cdr3_nt: TGTGCCAGCAGCCCAATTAAGACCCCGGGACAGGGCTTAGATACGCAGTATTTT; cdr3_aa: CASSPIKTPGQGLDTQYF
clone_size: NA; j_call: TRBJ1-4; d_call: NA; v_call: TRBV10-3; cdr3_nt: TGTGCCTCGAGGATTGCAACTAATGAAAAACTGTTTTTT; cdr3_aa: CASRIATNEKLFF
clone_size: NA; j_call: TRBJ2-1; d_call: TRBD2; v_call: TRBV9; cdr3_nt: TGTGCCAGCAGCGTAGAGGCGGGACTAGCGGGAGGTTCCTCCTACAATGAGCAGTTCTTC; cdr3_aa: CASSVEAGLAGGSSYNEQFF
clone_size: once; j_call: TRBJ1-1; d_call: TRBD1; v_call: TRBV29-1; cdr3_nt: TGCAGCGTTGGACGACAGGGGGAGAGAGCTTTCTTT; cdr3_aa: CSVGRQGERAFF
clone_size: NA; j_call: TRBJ1-1; d_call: NA; v_call: TRBV12-3/TRBV12-4; cdr3_nt: TGTGCCAGCAGTTTTCTAGCGAACACTGAAGCTTTCTTT; cdr3_aa: CASSFLANTEAFF
clone_size: once; j_call: TRBJ1-1; d_call: NA; v_call: TRBV9; cdr3_nt: TGTGCCAGCAGCGTCCTAGGGGCGACACAAGGTGAAGCTTTCTTT; cdr3_aa: CASSVLGATQGEAFF
clone_size: NA; j_call: TRBJ1-3; d_call: TRBD1; v_call: TRBV5-5; cdr3_nt: TGTGCCAGCAGCGCATGGGACAGTGCCTCTGGAAACACCATATATTTT; cdr3_aa: CASSAWDSASGNTIYF
clone_size: once; j_call: TRBJ2-7; d_call: NA; v_call: TRBV11-2; cdr3_nt: TGTGCCAGCAGCTTAGGCCCAGGGCTCTACGAGCAGTACTTC; cdr3_aa: CASSLGPGLYEQYF
clone_size: NA; j_call: TRBJ1-5; d_call: NA; v_call: TRBV19; cdr3_nt: TGTGCCAGTAGTATAGCGGGAGGACCCCAGCATTTT; cdr3_aa: CASSIAGGPQHF
clone_size: NA; j_call: TRBJ2-1; d_call: TRBD1; v_call: TRBV19; cdr3_nt: TGTGCCAGTAGTATCAACGGGGCAGGGGGTTCCATTGGTGGTGAGCAGTTCTTC; cdr3_aa: CASSINGAGGSIGGEQFF
clone_size: NA; j_call: TRBJ1-2; d_call: TRBD1; v_call: TRBV6-5; cdr3_nt: TGTGCCAGCAGTTACGGGACAGCTTCCTATGGCTACACCTTC; cdr3_aa: CASSYGTASYGYTF
clone_size: NA; j_call: TRBJ2-5; d_call: TRBD1; v_call: TRBV4-1; cdr3_nt: TGCGCCAGCAGCCAAGATCTGGCAGGGGGACCCCAGTACTTC; cdr3_aa: CASSQDLAGGPQYF
clone_size: NA; j_call: TRBJ1-3; d_call: NA; v_call: TRBV6-2/TRBV6-3; cdr3_nt: TGTGCCAGCAGTTACGATTTTGGGGGACATCACTCTGGAAACACCATATATTTT; cdr3_aa: CASSYDFGGHHSGNTIYF
clone_size: once; j_call: TRBJ2-7; d_call: TRBD1; v_call: TRBV4-2; cdr3_nt: TGTGCCAGCAGGGGGGACAGTTCTGTCTACGAGCAGTACTTC; cdr3_aa: CASRGDSSVYEQYF
clone_size: NA; j_call: TRBJ2-1; d_call: TRBD2; v_call: TRBV28; cdr3_nt: TGTGCCAGCCGCGGGACTAGCGGGGGTGAGCAGTTCTTC; cdr3_aa: CASRGTSGGEQFF